The 5 T cell receptor beta chains listed next were all sequenced from one sample in a study of PD-1 blockade in classical Hodgkin lymphoma. Time point denoted: cycle 4 day 1 (C4D1), after 5 to 7 weeks of nivolumab. After autologous stem cell transplantation all patients relapsed, and prior brentuximab vedotin exposure differed between cohorts. Generated by immunoSEQ multiplex PCR, the TCRdb table keeps only in-frame clones and is missing some. The sample has under 50,000 clones, just over 65% seen once. The sequenced sample was peripheral blood mononuclear cells (PBMCs), obtained before the fourth cycle of nivolumab. These receptor sequences come from a human donor with classical Hodgkin lymphoma.

This chain connects TRBV30 to TRBJ2-3; tentative D call: TRBD2 (5 bases). The V end was cut by 2 bases, the J end by 2 bases, with 11 bases between. The length of the CDR3 is 14 residues. Germline lookup yields CDR1 GTSNPN and CDR2 SVGIG (reference sequence). The CDR3 bases are TGTGCCTGGAGTTCCAGCGGTCCCACAGATACGCAGTATTTT. Its protein is CAWSSSGPTDTQYF.

This clone was counted a single time. The chain links TRBV5-6 to TRBJ2-7, with TRBD1 as a possible D gene (5 bases). CDR1 is SGHDT, CDR2 YYEEEE, per germline. Trimming removed 3 bases from V and 0 bases from J, with 13 bases in between. This CDR3 has 15 amino acids. DNA for the CDR3: TGTGCCAGCAGCTGGAATACACAGGTCTCCTACGAGCAGTACTTC. It is translated as CASSWNTQVSYEQYF.

The chain employs TRBV27 and TRBJ2-2; TRBD2 might be the D (5 bases). Germline V lookup: CDR1 MNHEY, CDR2 SMNVEV (reference sequence). The CDR3 spans 16 residues. The V end was cut by 3 bases, the J end by 0 bases, with 11 bases between. CDR3: CASSFSGSPNTGELFF. For the CDR3, the DNA is TGTGCCAGCAGTTTTTCGGGGAGCCCGAACACCGGGGAGCTGTTTTTT.

The V and J genes are TRBV5-1 and TRBJ1-1, with a weak D call TRBD1 (5 bases). Trimming cost V 3 bases and J 0 bases, with 9 bases left between them. Germline V gene sequence: CDR1 SGHRS, CDR2 YFSETQ. This CDR3 region has 14 residues. The CDR3 bases are TGCGCCAGCAGCTCGGACAACATGAACACTGAAGCTTTCTTT. This encodes CASSSDNMNTEAFF.

The table lists this clone with a count of one. The genes are TRBV6-5 and TRBJ1-6; no definite D call. This CDR3 is 14 amino acids long. The germline V and J ends were trimmed by 5 bases and 7 bases, with 12 bases remaining between them. Germline V gene sequence: CDR1 MNHEY, CDR2 SVGAGI. This CDR3 reads CASSTSRANSPLHF. The CDR3 DNA reads TGTGCCAGCAGTACCAGCCGGGCCAATTCACCCCTCCACTTT.